This is a list of T cell receptor beta chains from one sample in a study of tumor-infiltrating lymphocytes in localized non-small cell lung cancer. The repertoire was sequenced with immunoSEQ multiplex PCR; TCRdb's copy has only in-frame clones and lacks some. This table has some 15,000 clones, roughly 80% appearing once. The sequenced sample consisted of lung tumor tissue. The receptors derive from a human donor with non-small cell lung cancer. CDR3s include the opening cysteine and the closing phenylalanine or tryptophan. D genes are given only for firm matches. Only part of the rows carry a size: once, few, many, or a class if the clone is expanded.

D: -; J: TRBJ1-1; V: TRBV7-9; size: -; CDR3: CASSPPALRNTEAFF; DNA: TGTGCCAGCAGCCCACCGGCATTACGGAACACTGAAGCTTTCTTT
D: -; J: TRBJ1-6; V: TRBV30; size: -; CDR3: CAWRSKRGHNSPLHF; DNA: TGTGCCTGGAGATCCAAGAGGGGTCATAATTCACCCCTCCACTTT
D: -; J: TRBJ2-5; V: TRBV7-2; size: few; CDR3: CASSPSAGEVGETQYF; DNA: TGTGCCAGCAGCCCCAGTGCCGGGGAGGTGGGAGAGACCCAGTACTTC
D: -; J: TRBJ1-5; V: TRBV18; size: -; CDR3: CASSPQLGGNSNQPQHF; DNA: TGTGCCAGCTCACCACAATTAGGGGGGAATAGCAATCAGCCCCAGCATTTT
D: -; J: TRBJ1-3; V: TRBV9; size: -; CDR3: CASSGTGSGNTIYF; DNA: TGTGCCAGCAGCGGCACAGGGTCTGGAAACACCATATATTTT
D: -; J: TRBJ2-7; V: TRBV5-1; size: -; CDR3: CASSLGVRSSYEQYF; DNA: TGCGCCAGCAGCTTGGGAGTCAGGAGCTCCTACGAGCAGTACTTC
D: -; J: TRBJ2-3; V: TRBV11-1; size: -; CDR3: CASSSPDTQYF; DNA: TGTGCCAGCAGCTCGCCAGATACGCAGTATTTT
D: TRBD2; J: TRBJ2-3; V: TRBV11-3; size: -; CDR3: CASSPSGRGDTQYF; DNA: TGTGCCAGCAGCCCTAGCGGGAGGGGAGATACGCAGTATTTT
D: -; J: TRBJ2-3; V: TRBV11-2; size: -; CDR3: CASSPTDTQYF; DNA: TGTGCCAGCAGCCCCACAGATACGCAGTATTTT
D: TRBD1; J: TRBJ1-1; V: TRBV19; size: -; CDR3: CASSVDRVMNTEAFF; DNA: TGTGCCAGTAGTGTGGACAGGGTCATGAACACTGAAGCTTTCTTT
D: -; J: TRBJ2-1; V: TRBV5-6; size: -; CDR3: CASSLDSLLYNEQFF; DNA: TGTGCCAGCAGCCTTGACAGCCTCCTCTACAATGAGCAGTTCTTC
D: -; J: TRBJ1-1; V: TRBV21-1; size: -; CDR3: CASSSRTGRRNMDTEAFF; DNA: TGTGCCAGCAGCTCGCGGACAGGCCGTCGCAATATGGACACTGAAGCTTTCTTT
D: -; J: TRBJ2-7; V: TRBV7-2; size: -; CDR3: CASSSPEGGRYEQYF; DNA: TGTGCCAGCAGCTCCCCTGAGGGGGGCCGGTACGAGCAGTACTTC
D: -; J: TRBJ2-3; V: TRBV19; size: few; CDR3: CASSSADTQYF; DNA: TGTGCCAGTAGTAGCGCAGATACGCAGTATTTT
D: TRBD1; J: TRBJ1-1; V: TRBV5-4; size: once; CDR3: CASSLGTGAQNTEAFF; DNA: TGTGCCAGCAGCTTGGGGACAGGGGCACAGAACACTGAAGCTTTCTTT
D: -; J: TRBJ2-2; V: TRBV11-3; size: few; CDR3: CASSLDPRGGELFF; DNA: TGTGCCAGCAGCTTAGATCCGAGGGGCGGGGAGCTGTTTTTT
D: -; J: TRBJ2-3; V: TRBV5-4; size: -; CDR3: CASSLGIGGGPPTDTQYF; DNA: TGTGCCAGCAGCTTGGGTATCGGGGGAGGTCCCCCCACAGATACGCAGTATTTT
D: -; J: TRBJ2-5; V: TRBV5-5; size: once; CDR3: CASREVSQETQYF; DNA: TGTGCCAGCAGGGAGGTATCCCAAGAGACCCAGTACTTC
D: TRBD1; J: TRBJ1-4; V: TRBV7-9; size: -; CDR3: CASSLAEGRGKLFF; DNA: TGTGCCAGCAGCTTAGCTGAAGGCAGGGGGAAACTGTTTTTT
D: -; J: TRBJ1-2; V: TRBV6-1; size: -; CDR3: CASSEGGGTIYGYTF; DNA: TGTGCCAGCAGTGAAGGTGGGGGAACGATCTATGGCTACACCTTC
D: TRBD2; J: TRBJ2-7; V: TRBV6-1; size: -; CDR3: CASRTGTSFSYEQYF; DNA: TGTGCCAGCAGGACCGGGACTAGCTTTTCCTACGAGCAGTACTTC
D: -; J: TRBJ2-4; V: TRBV5-6; size: -; CDR3: CASSLLGVLQYF; DNA: TGTGCCAGCAGCTTGTTGGGGGTTCTACAGTACTTC
D: TRBD2; J: TRBJ2-3; V: TRBV2; size: -; CDR3: CASTGLAGATDTQYF; DNA: TGTGCCAGCACTGGACTAGCGGGAGCGACAGATACGCAGTATTTT
D: -; J: TRBJ2-1; V: TRBV19; size: -; CDR3: CASSTGDTNNEQFF; DNA: TGTGCCAGTAGTACAGGGGACACTAACAATGAGCAGTTCTTC
D: -; J: TRBJ2-1; V: TRBV7-9; size: -; CDR3: CASSLAGGAGHHEQFF; DNA: TGTGCCAGCAGCTTAGCTGGCGGGGCGGGCCACCATGAGCAGTTCTTC
D: TRBD2; J: TRBJ2-5; V: TRBV5-1; size: once; CDR3: CASSPGGTSETQYF; DNA: TGCGCCAGCAGCCCGGGGGGTACCTCTGAGACCCAGTACTTC
D: TRBD1; J: TRBJ2-2; V: TRBV7-2; size: -; CDR3: CASSFTGAGTGELFF; DNA: TGTGCCAGCAGCTTTACAGGGGCCGGAACAGGGGAGCTGTTTTTT
D: TRBD1; J: TRBJ2-1; V: TRBV12-5; size: -; CDR3: CASGLTGGTWQFF; DNA: TGTGCTAGTGGTCTAACAGGGGGGACTTGGCAGTTCTTC
D: -; J: TRBJ1-3; V: TRBV9; size: -; CDR3: CASSVGGRGRSGNTIYF; DNA: TGTGCCAGCAGCGTAGGGGGCCGAGGAAGATCTGGAAACACCATATATTTT
D: -; J: TRBJ2-1; V: TRBV5-1; size: -; CDR3: CASSPSPVVYEQFF; DNA: TGCGCCAGCAGCCCCTCCCCAGTGGTGTATGAGCAGTTCTTC
D: -; J: TRBJ1-2; V: TRBV28; size: -; CDR3: CASSSLNRVVRRGYTF; DNA: TGTGCCAGCAGTTCTCTTAACAGGGTTGTACGTCGTGGCTACACCTTC
D: -; J: TRBJ2-5; V: TRBV2; size: -; CDR3: CASSPRETQYF; DNA: TGTGCCAGCAGCCCGAGGGAGACCCAGTACTTC
D: TRBD1; J: TRBJ2-1; V: TRBV19; size: -; CDR3: CASSTPPGQGPFNEQFF; DNA: TGTGCCAGTAGTACCCCGCCAGGACAGGGGCCTTTCAATGAGCAGTTCTTC
D: TRBD1; J: TRBJ1-1; V: TRBV29-1; size: -; CDR3: CSAGQRNTEAFF; DNA: TGCAGCGCGGGACAGCGGAACACTGAAGCTTTCTTT
D: TRBD1; J: TRBJ2-5; V: TRBV9; size: -; CDR3: CASSVDRAETQYF; DNA: TGTGCCAGCAGCGTGGACAGGGCGGAGACCCAGTACTTC
D: TRBD2; J: TRBJ2-1; V: TRBV6-6; size: -; CDR3: CASSSGLAGVDEQFF; DNA: TGTGCCAGCAGTTCCGGACTAGCGGGAGTGGATGAGCAGTTCTTC
D: -; J: TRBJ2-3; V: TRBV18; size: -; CDR3: CASSPSTDPRTQYF; DNA: TGTGCCAGCTCACCCTCGACAGACCCTCGTACGCAGTATTTT
D: -; J: TRBJ2-3; V: TRBV7-9; size: few; CDR3: CASSLIADPEAQYF; DNA: TGTGCCAGCAGCTTAATAGCCGACCCGGAAGCGCAGTATTTT
D: TRBD2; J: TRBJ2-2; V: TRBV19; size: -; CDR3: CASSGRAGELFF; DNA: TGTGCCAGTAGCGGGAGGGCCGGGGAGCTGTTTTTT
D: -; J: TRBJ2-2; V: TRBV6-4; size: -; CDR3: CASTSTPGTGELFF; DNA: TGTGCCAGCACTTCCACCCCGGGAACCGGGGAGCTGTTTTTT
D: -; J: TRBJ2-7; V: TRBV10-3; size: -; CDR3: CAISVRLGEKREQYF; DNA: TGTGCCATCAGTGTAAGACTGGGGGAGAAACGCGAGCAGTACTTC
D: TRBD2; J: TRBJ2-5; V: TRBV19; size: -; CDR3: CASSTGTSGSETQYF; DNA: TGTGCCAGTAGTACGGGGACTAGCGGGAGCGAGACCCAGTACTTC
D: -; J: TRBJ2-3; V: TRBV18; size: once; CDR3: CASSPTGRDTQYF; DNA: TGTGCCAGCTCACCGACAGGGAGGGATACGCAGTATTTT
D: -; J: TRBJ2-5; V: TRBV18; size: -; CDR3: CASASGLKETQYF; DNA: TGTGCCAGCGCCTCAGGACTGAAAGAGACCCAGTACTTC
D: -; J: TRBJ1-1; V: TRBV6-4; size: -; CDR3: CASSDSRVRGIAFF; DNA: TGTGCCAGCAGTGACTCGAGGGTCCGAGGGATTGCTTTCTTT
D: TRBD1; J: TRBJ1-1; V: TRBV10-3; size: -; CDR3: CAITGQGEEAFF; DNA: TGTGCCATCACCGGTCAGGGGGAAGAAGCTTTCTTT
D: TRBD1; J: TRBJ2-3; V: TRBV5-4; size: -; CDR3: CASSRTGSTDTQYF; DNA: TGTGCCAGCAGCCGGACAGGCAGCACAGATACGCAGTATTTT
D: -; J: TRBJ2-7; V: TRBV9; size: -; CDR3: CASSSRTYEQYF; DNA: TGTGCCAGCAGCTCCCGGACCTACGAGCAGTACTTC
D: TRBD2; J: TRBJ2-3; V: TRBV7-3; size: -; CDR3: CASSIIPGLASTDTQYF; DNA: TGTGCCAGCAGCATCATACCCGGACTAGCGAGCACAGATACGCAGTATTTT
D: TRBD2; J: TRBJ2-7; V: TRBV18; size: -; CDR3: CASSPGAGVTYEQYF; DNA: TGTGCCAGCTCACCGGGAGCGGGAGTTACCTACGAGCAGTACTTC
D: TRBD2; J: TRBJ2-3; V: TRBV12-5; size: -; CDR3: CASGSWEGDTQYF; DNA: TGTGCTAGTGGTTCCTGGGAGGGGGATACGCAGTATTTT
D: -; J: TRBJ2-7; V: TRBV5-8; size: -; CDR3: CASSLTGSTYEQYF; DNA: TGTGCCAGCAGCTTGACAGGGTCCACCTACGAGCAGTACTTC
D: TRBD2; J: TRBJ2-5; V: TRBV4-1; size: -; CDR3: CASSQGRLAGGQQETQYF; DNA: TGCGCCAGCAGCCAAGGGAGGCTAGCGGGGGGCCAGCAAGAGACCCAGTACTTC
D: TRBD1; J: TRBJ2-7; V: TRBV29-1; size: -; CDR3: CSGGPGQGTEQYF; DNA: TGCAGCGGCGGTCCCGGACAGGGTACCGAGCAGTACTTC